Listed below are T cell receptor beta chains from one sample, sequenced in a study of T cells after yellow fever vaccination. TCRdb re-called the 5' RACE reads with MiXCR, one entry per CDR3 protein. This sample has about 130,000 distinct CDR3 sequences, with roughly 9% found just once. Source: CD8+ T cells sorted from PBMCs, taken on the day of the yellow fever booster vaccination. Receptor source: a young man who received the YFV17D yellow fever vaccine. Both conserved end residues are part of each CDR3. D genes are given only for firm matches. Size is stated for part of the rows, as once, few or many counts, or as a class when the clone is expanded.

V gene: TRBV5-8; J gene: TRBJ2-7; D gene: .; clone size: .; CDR3 protein: CASSSGEIRSSYEQYF; CDR3 DNA: TGTGCCAGCAGCTCCGGTGAGATCAGGAGCTCCTACGAGCAGTACTTC
V gene: TRBV11-2; J gene: TRBJ2-1; D gene: .; clone size: few; CDR3 protein: CASSRRTESYNEQFF; CDR3 DNA: TGTGCCAGCAGCCGGAGGACAGAATCTTACAATGAGCAGTTCTTC
V gene: TRBV28; J gene: TRBJ2-3; D gene: TRBD2; clone size: .; CDR3 protein: CASSLTTSGYTDTQYF; CDR3 DNA: TGTGCCAGCAGTCTGACGACTAGCGGGTACACAGATACGCAGTATTTT
V gene: TRBV4-3; J gene: TRBJ1-2; D gene: .; clone size: few; CDR3 protein: CASSQGLRDRRFYGYTF; CDR3 DNA: TGCGCCAGCAGCCAAGGGCTAAGAGACAGGAGGTTCTATGGCTACACCTTC
V gene: TRBV12-3/TRBV12-4; J gene: TRBJ2-3; D gene: TRBD2; clone size: .; CDR3 protein: CASSLTGLAGADTQYF; CDR3 DNA: TGTGCCAGCAGTTTAACGGGACTAGCGGGGGCAGATACGCAGTATTTT
V gene: TRBV5-6; J gene: TRBJ2-1; D gene: .; clone size: many; CDR3 protein: CASSLGAGSSYNEQFF; CDR3 DNA: TGTGCCAGCAGCTTGGGTGCGGGAAGCTCCTACAATGAGCAGTTCTTC
V gene: TRBV7-9; J gene: TRBJ2-7; D gene: TRBD1; clone size: few; CDR3 protein: CASSSADRSAYEQYF; CDR3 DNA: TGTGCCAGCAGCTCTGCGGACAGGTCAGCCTACGAGCAGTACTTC
V gene: TRBV6-2/TRBV6-3; J gene: TRBJ2-1; D gene: TRBD2; clone size: few; CDR3 protein: CASRRGLGVPYNEQFF; CDR3 DNA: TGTGCCAGCAGACGAGGACTAGGGGTACCCTACAATGAGCAGTTCTTC
V gene: TRBV15; J gene: TRBJ2-5; D gene: .; clone size: .; CDR3 protein: CATSRAQGQETQYF; CDR3 DNA: TGTGCCACCAGCAGAGCTCAGGGGCAAGAGACCCAGTACTTC
V gene: TRBV5-1; J gene: TRBJ2-7; D gene: .; clone size: .; CDR3 protein: CASSFRQGVYEQYF; CDR3 DNA: TGCGCCAGCAGCTTTAGGCAGGGAGTCTACGAGCAGTACTTC
V gene: TRBV3-1; J gene: TRBJ2-1; D gene: TRBD2; clone size: many; CDR3 protein: CASSHPLAGGPGSYNEQFF; CDR3 DNA: TGTGCCAGCAGCCATCCCCTAGCGGGGGGGCCCGGTTCCTACAATGAGCAGTTCTTC
V gene: TRBV12-3/TRBV12-4; J gene: TRBJ2-3; D gene: TRBD2; clone size: .; CDR3 protein: CASSSRTSGGADTQYF; CDR3 DNA: TGTGCCAGCAGTTCCAGGACTAGCGGGGGGGCCGATACGCAGTATTTT
V gene: TRBV7-6; J gene: TRBJ2-5; D gene: TRBD2; clone size: many; CDR3 protein: CASSAATSGGEETQYF; CDR3 DNA: TGTGCCAGCAGCGCGGCGACTAGCGGGGGAGAAGAGACCCAGTACTTC
V gene: TRBV6-1; J gene: TRBJ1-5; D gene: TRBD1; clone size: few; CDR3 protein: CASKSRGRGQPQHF; CDR3 DNA: TGTGCCAGCAAGAGCAGGGGGCGAGGCCAGCCCCAGCATTTT
V gene: TRBV6-5; J gene: TRBJ2-3; D gene: .; clone size: few; CDR3 protein: CASSPFRRGRPGTDTQYF; CDR3 DNA: TGTGCCAGCAGCCCATTTAGGCGGGGCCGACCTGGCACAGATACGCAGTATTTT
V gene: TRBV6-6; J gene: TRBJ1-5; D gene: .; clone size: .; CDR3 protein: CASSYSQRAGPRGGSNQPQHF; CDR3 DNA: TGTGCCAGCAGTTACTCGCAAAGGGCAGGGCCCAGGGGAGGTAGCAATCAGCCCCAGCATTTT
V gene: TRBV6-2/TRBV6-3; J gene: TRBJ1-2; D gene: .; clone size: few; CDR3 protein: CASSWGTDGYTF; CDR3 DNA: TGTGCCAGCAGTTGGGGGACGGATGGCTACACCTTC
V gene: TRBV12-3/TRBV12-4; J gene: TRBJ1-5; D gene: .; clone size: .; CDR3 protein: CASSSRTEYNQPQHF; CDR3 DNA: TGTGCCAGCAGCAGCAGGACAGAATACAATCAGCCCCAGCATTTT
V gene: TRBV19; J gene: TRBJ2-6; D gene: .; clone size: .; CDR3 protein: CASTFLRGSSGANVLTF; CDR3 DNA: TGTGCCAGTACCTTTCTACGGGGATCCTCTGGGGCCAACGTCCTGACTTTC
V gene: TRBV7-7; J gene: TRBJ2-2; D gene: TRBD2; clone size: many; CDR3 protein: CASSLAGSENTGELFF; CDR3 DNA: TGTGCTAGCAGCTTAGCGGGGTCAGAGAACACCGGGGAGCTGTTTTTT
V gene: TRBV7-9; J gene: TRBJ1-1; D gene: TRBD1; clone size: .; CDR3 protein: CASSLVGTAEAFF; CDR3 DNA: TGTGCCAGCAGCTTAGTAGGGACAGCCGAAGCTTTCTTT
V gene: TRBV6-5; J gene: TRBJ2-1; D gene: TRBD1; clone size: many; CDR3 protein: CASGTGPYNEQFF; CDR3 DNA: TGTGCCAGCGGGACAGGGCCCTACAATGAGCAGTTCTTC
V gene: TRBV10-2; J gene: TRBJ2-7; D gene: .; clone size: few; CDR3 protein: CASSELRKRAYEQYF; CDR3 DNA: TGCGCCAGCAGTGAGCTGAGAAAGCGGGCCTACGAGCAGTACTTC
V gene: TRBV10-3; J gene: TRBJ1-2; D gene: .; clone size: .; CDR3 protein: CAISGGNEGYGYTF; CDR3 DNA: TGTGCCATCAGTGGGGGCAACGAGGGCTATGGCTACACCTTC
V gene: TRBV4-3; J gene: TRBJ2-3; D gene: .; clone size: .; CDR3 protein: CASSQDWQGPDTQYF; CDR3 DNA: TGCGCCAGCAGCCAAGATTGGCAGGGACCAGATACGCAGTATTTT
V gene: TRBV25-1; J gene: TRBJ2-2; D gene: .; clone size: .; CDR3 protein: CASSHSDAPISPGELFF; CDR3 DNA: TGTGCCAGCAGTCATTCGGACGCTCCTATAAGTCCCGGGGAGCTGTTTTTT
V gene: TRBV20-1; J gene: TRBJ2-3; D gene: .; clone size: .; CDR3 protein: CSARGPPGALVDTQYF; CDR3 DNA: TGCAGTGCTAGAGGCCCCCCGGGGGCGTTAGTTGATACGCAGTATTTT
V gene: TRBV11-2; J gene: TRBJ2-7; D gene: TRBD2; clone size: few; CDR3 protein: CASSLGVGAGGYEQYF; CDR3 DNA: TGTGCCAGCAGCTTAGGCGTCGGGGCGGGGGGATACGAGCAGTACTTC
V gene: TRBV5-4; J gene: TRBJ2-1; D gene: .; clone size: few; CDR3 protein: CASSLRLWGEQFF; CDR3 DNA: TGTGCCAGCAGCTTGAGGTTATGGGGTGAGCAGTTCTTC
V gene: TRBV9; J gene: TRBJ2-3; D gene: .; clone size: .; CDR3 protein: CASSVEVGGWTDTQYF; CDR3 DNA: TGTGCCAGCAGCGTAGAGGTCGGGGGCTGGACAGATACGCAGTATTTT
V gene: TRBV29-1; J gene: TRBJ1-2; D gene: .; clone size: .; CDR3 protein: CSVASVYLNYGYTF; CDR3 DNA: TGCAGCGTAGCTTCGGTCTACCTTAACTATGGCTACACCTTC
V gene: TRBV7-8; J gene: TRBJ2-4; D gene: TRBD1; clone size: few; CDR3 protein: CASSLGQGLAKNIQYF; CDR3 DNA: TGTGCCAGCAGCTTAGGACAGGGGCTAGCCAAAAACATTCAGTACTTC
V gene: TRBV4-1; J gene: TRBJ1-6; D gene: .; clone size: few; CDR3 protein: CASSQDEGAYNSPLHF; CDR3 DNA: TGCGCCAGCAGCCAAGATGAGGGGGCCTATAATTCACCCCTCCACTTT
V gene: TRBV4-3; J gene: TRBJ2-1; D gene: .; clone size: many; CDR3 protein: CASSQDGAREHNEQFF; CDR3 DNA: TGCGCCAGCAGCCAAGATGGGGCTCGGGAGCACAATGAGCAGTTCTTC
V gene: TRBV19; J gene: TRBJ1-2; D gene: TRBD1; clone size: few; CDR3 protein: CASSSGTADGYTF; CDR3 DNA: TGTGCCAGTAGTTCCGGGACAGCGGATGGCTACACCTTC
V gene: TRBV6-2/TRBV6-3; J gene: TRBJ2-5; D gene: TRBD2; clone size: .; CDR3 protein: CASNPTGEGFETQYF; CDR3 DNA: TGTGCCAGCAACCCGACGGGGGAGGGCTTCGAGACCCAGTACTTC
V gene: TRBV4-3; J gene: TRBJ2-3; D gene: TRBD2; clone size: .; CDR3 protein: CASSQDHRTREDTQYF; CDR3 DNA: TGCGCCAGCAGCCAAGATCACCGGACTAGGGAAGATACGCAGTATTTT
V gene: TRBV6-5; J gene: TRBJ2-7; D gene: TRBD1; clone size: .; CDR3 protein: CASSLLRDRRPYEQYF; CDR3 DNA: TGTGCCAGCAGTCTCCTCCGGGACAGGCGACCCTACGAGCAGTACTTC
V gene: TRBV4-1; J gene: TRBJ1-4; D gene: TRBD1; clone size: .; CDR3 protein: CASSPSDRANEKLFF; CDR3 DNA: TGCGCCAGCAGCCCAAGCGACAGGGCAAATGAAAAACTGTTTTTT
V gene: TRBV5-8; J gene: TRBJ2-3; D gene: TRBD2; clone size: many; CDR3 protein: CASSSSGGPERTDTQYF; CDR3 DNA: TGTGCCAGCAGCTCCTCGGGAGGGCCCGAACGCACAGATACGCAGTATTTT
V gene: TRBV4-2; J gene: TRBJ2-4; D gene: .; clone size: .; CDR3 protein: CASSQDPSDKNIQYF; CDR3 DNA: TGTGCCAGCAGCCAAGATCCTAGCGACAAAAACATTCAGTACTTC
V gene: TRBV11-2; J gene: TRBJ2-6; D gene: .; clone size: few; CDR3 protein: CASSSLGTGANVLTF; CDR3 DNA: TGTGCCAGCAGCTCACTAGGTACTGGGGCCAACGTCCTGACTTTC
V gene: TRBV12-3/TRBV12-4; J gene: TRBJ2-5; D gene: TRBD2; clone size: few; CDR3 protein: CASSPGRGGETQYF; CDR3 DNA: TGTGCCAGCAGCCCCGGGAGGGGAGGGGAGACCCAGTACTTC
V gene: TRBV6-2/TRBV6-3; J gene: TRBJ2-6; D gene: .; clone size: .; CDR3 protein: CASSNGSSGANVLTF; CDR3 DNA: TGTGCCAGCAGCAATGGGAGCTCTGGGGCCAACGTCCTGACTTTC
V gene: TRBV6-2/TRBV6-3; J gene: TRBJ2-3; D gene: TRBD2; clone size: .; CDR3 protein: CASSNGRGFADTQYF; CDR3 DNA: TGTGCCAGCAGCAACGGGAGGGGCTTCGCGGATACGCAGTATTTT
V gene: TRBV5-1; J gene: TRBJ2-5; D gene: .; clone size: .; CDR3 protein: CASTPDALRETQYF; CDR3 DNA: TGCGCCAGCACCCCCGATGCGTTAAGGGAGACCCAGTACTTC
V gene: TRBV28; J gene: TRBJ2-3; D gene: .; clone size: few; CDR3 protein: CASNRPAKNTQYF; CDR3 DNA: TGTGCCAGCAATCGCCCCGCCAAAAATACGCAGTATTTT
V gene: TRBV11-1; J gene: TRBJ2-3; D gene: .; clone size: .; CDR3 protein: CASSSYRVIDTQYF; CDR3 DNA: TGTGCCAGCAGCTCCTACAGGGTAATCGATACGCAGTATTTT
V gene: TRBV11-2; J gene: TRBJ2-6; D gene: .; clone size: .; CDR3 protein: CASSSRGRRPGANVLTF; CDR3 DNA: TGTGCCAGCAGCTCTCGAGGGCGGAGACCTGGGGCCAACGTCCTGACTTTC
V gene: TRBV7-2; J gene: TRBJ1-5; D gene: TRBD1; clone size: few; CDR3 protein: CASSESGQDWHF; CDR3 DNA: TGTGCCAGCAGCGAATCAGGACAGGATTGGCATTTT